Each of the 19 T cell receptor beta chains below was sequenced from the same sample in a study of cytomegalovirus exposure and HLA in healthy donors. 13 Jbeta primers and 60 Vbeta primers were used for the PCR. Generated by immunoSEQ multiplex PCR, the TCRdb table keeps only in-frame clones and is missing some. The sample records almost 200,000 clones, 70% to 80% being singletons. What was sequenced was PBMCs. The receptors were sampled from a male donor in good health and CMV-seropositive.

J is TRBJ2-5 and V is TRBV7-2, with 12 nucleotides matching TRBD2. Judging by the DNA end, TRBJ2-7 fits better; the J call may be wrong. The CDR3 spans 17 residues. CDR1 and CDR2 (germline): SGHTA, FQGNSA. DNA of the CDR3: TGTGCCAGCAGCTTAGCGCATCTAGCGGGAGGGCAATACGAGCAGTACTTC. This gives the protein CASSLAHLAGGQYEQYF.

In regard to this clone: One end of the junction does not line up with germline, which may come from a read error. The chain couples TRBV27 to TRBJ2-7; TRBD1 agrees at 12 bases. There are 14 residues in the CDR3. Germline V gene lookup returns CDR1 MNHEY and CDR2 SMNVEV (reference sequence). CDR3 nucleotides: TGTGCCACCAGTTTTGGGACAGGGGGCGGCGAGCAGTACTTC. It translates to CATSFGTGGGEQYF.

The V call is TRBV6-5, the J call TRBJ2-1, with D maybe TRBD2 (6 bases). CDR3 length: 14 residues. Trimming removed 0 bases at V and 3 bases at J, with 6 bases between. Germline CDR1 is MNHEY and CDR2 is SVGAGI. This CDR3 reads CASSYSRDYNEQFF. The DNA of the CDR3 is TGTGCCAGCAGTTACTCGCGGGACTACAATGAGCAGTTCTTC.

This clone was seen a few times. This chain joins TRBV5-5 and TRBJ1-5; D call uncertain. V lost 0 bases and J 5 bases, leaving 9 bases between the germline ends. The V gene's germline CDR1 is SGHKS and CDR2 YYEKEE (reference sequence). The CDR3 loop spans 14 amino acids. CDR3 sequence: CASSLADTYQPQHF. The CDR3 nucleotides read TGTGCCAGCAGCTTGGCTGACACCTATCAGCCCCAGCATTTT.

The chain couples TRBV18 to TRBJ2-7; the D gene is possibly TRBD2 (6 bases). The V gene lost 3 bases and the J gene lost 12 bases, with 21 bases spanning the gap. The CDR3 runs to 14 residues. CDR1 and CDR2 (germline): KGHSH, LQKENI. The CDR3 protein is CASSPGSGGEALYF. The CDR3 DNA reads as TGTGCCAGCTCACCGGGCTCGGGCGGGGAAGCGCTGTACTTC.

The CDR3 region has the DNA TGCGCCAGCAGCCTCCGGGACATAAACTATGGCTACACCTTC. This translates into CASSLRDINYGYTF. This sequence joins TRBV5-1 and TRBJ1-2; D perhaps matches TRBD1 (6 bases). The V and J ends lost 4 bases and 2 bases respectively, with 12 bases between them. The CDR3 is 14 amino acids. Per the germline V gene, CDR1 is SGHRS and CDR2 is YFSETQ. The full variable domain, rest sourced from reference TRBV5-1 and TRBJ1-2, is KAGVTQTPRYLIKTRGQQVTLSCSPISGHRSVSWYQQTPGQGLQFLFEYFSETQRNKGNFPGRFSGRQFSNSRSEMNVSTLELGDSALYLCASSLRDINYGYTFGSGTRLTVV.

The rearrangement links TRBV7-2 to TRBJ2-7, with unresolved D. Germline-derived CDR1 and CDR2 are SGHTA and FQGNSA. This CDR3 has 12 residues. V shed 5 bases and J shed 6 bases, with 11 bases lying between them. CDR3 in DNA: TGTGCCAGCAGCCTCCCCCCGGGCGAGCAGTACTTC. This translates into CASSLPPGEQYF.

The chain combines TRBV19 with TRBJ2-1, with 9 positions matching TRBD1. Looked up from germline, CDR1 is LNHDA and CDR2 is SQIVND (reference sequence). This CDR3 comprises 14 residues. V was clipped by 11 bases and J by 7 bases; unmatched bases: 12. The CDR3 DNA is TGTGCCTCAAAACAGGGGGCAGAGTTAAATGAGCAGTTCTTC. Protein: CASKQGAELNEQFF.

On this clone: Mismatch with germline at one junction end may stem from a read error. The chain is built from TRBV4-3 and TRBJ1-5; D is perhaps TRBD1 (5 bases). The CDR3 consists of 16 residues. Germline CDR1 LGHNA, CDR2 YSLEER. CDR3 loop: CASSQVYDQGKQPQHF. The DNA for the CDR3 is TGCGCCAGCAGCCAAGTGTATGACCAGGGCAAACAGCCCCAGCATTTT.

J is TRBJ2-2 and V is TRBV11-3; D unclear. From germline, CDR1 is SGHNT and CDR2 YENEEA. The CDR3 runs to 13 residues. The V end lost 2 bases, the J end lost 4 bases, and 5 bases lay between the germline ends. The CDR3 nucleotides are TGTGCCAGCAGCTTACAGTCCACCGGGGAGCTGTTTTTT. Its protein product is CASSLQSTGELFF.

Remarks on this clone: A read error may account for a junction end that differs from germline. The identical CDR3 is also encoded by other nucleotide sequences in the sample. V and J are TRBV9 and TRBJ2-7, with 8 bases that match TRBD1. The CDR3 spans 14 residues. The V gene's germline CDR1 is SGDLS and CDR2 YYNGEE. The CDR3 sequence is CASSEGQEYYEQYF. CDR3 DNA: TGTGCCAGTAGCGAGGGACAGGAATACTACGAGCAGTACTTC.

The chain links TRBV7-2 to TRBJ2-7; 9 bases are shared with TRBD2. The CDR3 consists of 18 residues. Germline assignment: CDR1 SGHTA and CDR2 FQGNSA. Germline trimming cut 2 bases from V and 0 bases from J; bases unmatched to any gene: 11. The CDR3 sequence is CASSLRVYAGGPSYEQYF. The CDR3 bases are TGTGCCAGCAGCTTAAGGGTGTATGCGGGAGGGCCCTCCTACGAGCAGTACTTC.

The chain carries TRBV5-4 and TRBJ2-7; D possibly corresponds to TRBD1 (5 bases). V lost 4 bases and J 3 bases, leaving 17 bases between the germline ends. This CDR3 has 15 amino acids. The germline CDR1 and CDR2 sequences are SGHNT and YYREEE (reference sequence). The CDR3 nucleotides are TGTGCCAGCAGCGATCTAGGGGCCCCCTTCTACGAGCAGTACTTC. Its translation: CASSDLGAPFYEQYF.

The V call is TRBV6-5, the J call TRBJ1-1, with 7 positions matching TRBD1. The CDR3 is 14 amino acids. Per germline, CDR1 MNHEY and CDR2 SVGAGI. V gave up 6 bases and J gave up 3 bases; unmatched junction bases: 7. The CDR3 DNA follows: TGTGCCAGCAGACTCCCCGACAGGGACACTGAAGCTTTCTTT. As protein: CASRLPDRDTEAFF.

This chain joins TRBV28 and TRBJ2-7, with D possibly being TRBD1 (6 bases). Trimming shortened V by 10 bases and J by 6 bases, and 19 bases separated the two germline ends. Germline CDR1 is MDHEN and CDR2 is SYDVKM. The CDR3 loop spans 13 amino acids. DNA for the CDR3: TGTGCCACCCAGGGGACGCCGATTTCCGAGCAGTACTTC. The encoded protein is CATQGTPISEQYF.

The genes are TRBV15 and TRBJ1-1; D unresolved. CDR3 length equals 15 residues. CDR1 and CDR2 from the germline V gene are LNHNV and YYDKDF (reference sequence). Trimming pared 1 base from V and 2 bases from J, leaving 11 bases between. As DNA, the CDR3 is TGTGCCACCAGCAGAGCATACGCGGCAAACACTGAAGCTTTCTTT. Residues: CATSRAYAANTEAFF. Full variable domain (outside the CDR3, taken from reference TRBV15 and TRBJ1-1): DAMVIQNPRYQVTQFGKPVTLSCSQTLNHNVMYWYQQKSSQAPKLLFHYYDKDFNNEADTPDNFQSRRPNTSFCFLDIRSPGLGDTAMYLCATSRAYAANTEAFFGQGTRLTVV.

This clone showed up just a few times. The V gene is TRBV7-2, the J gene TRBJ1-1; possible D gene TRBD1, 5 bases. Per the germline V gene, CDR1 is SGHTA and CDR2 is FQGNSA. This CDR3 has 13 amino acids. V was pared by 5 bases and J by 7 bases, with 14 bases between. For the CDR3, the DNA is TGTGCCAGCAGCCCGTTCAAGGGGAATGAAGCTTTCTTT. It codes for CASSPFKGNEAFF.

The chain recombines TRBV5-1 with TRBJ2-1, with 7 bases matching TRBD2. Trimming took 3 bases from V and 4 from J; bases not matched to a gene: 16. This CDR3 is 18 amino acids long. CDR1 is SGHRS, CDR2 YFSETQ, per germline. The CDR3 protein is CASSWGSSGPHLYNEQFF. The DNA of the CDR3 is TGCGCCAGCAGCTGGGGGTCTAGCGGCCCTCATCTTTACAATGAGCAGTTCTTC.

The chain has TRBV2 and TRBJ1-5; D remains ambiguous. Germline loops: CDR1 SNHLY, CDR2 FYNNEI. Between the trimmed V and J ends, which lost 3 bases and 0 bases, there was a span of 9 bases. The CDR3 length is 15 residues. The CDR3 DNA is TGTGCCAGCAGTGACCCCGGGTATAGCAATCAGCCCCAGCATTTT. It codes for CASSDPGYSNQPQHF.